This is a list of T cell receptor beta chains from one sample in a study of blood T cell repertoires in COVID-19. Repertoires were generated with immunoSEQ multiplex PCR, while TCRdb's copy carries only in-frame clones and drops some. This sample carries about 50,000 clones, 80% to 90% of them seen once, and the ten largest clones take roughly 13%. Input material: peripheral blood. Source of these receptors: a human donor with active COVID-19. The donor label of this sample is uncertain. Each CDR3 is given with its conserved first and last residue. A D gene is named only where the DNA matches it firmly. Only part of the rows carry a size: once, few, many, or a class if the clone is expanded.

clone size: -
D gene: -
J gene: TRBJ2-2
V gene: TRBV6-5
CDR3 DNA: TGTGCCAGCAGTTTGGGGCCGACTAGGGGGGAGCTGTTTTTT
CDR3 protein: CASSLGPTRGELFF

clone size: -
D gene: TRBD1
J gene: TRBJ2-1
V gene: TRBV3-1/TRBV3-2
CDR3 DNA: TGTGCCAGCAGCCTTCCACAGGGGCCTGTCAATGAGCAGTTCTTC
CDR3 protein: CASSLPQGPVNEQFF

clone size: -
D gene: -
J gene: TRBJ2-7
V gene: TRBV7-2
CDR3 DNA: TGTGCCAGCAGCTCGCGGTCTCTCGGGGGCTACGAGCAGTACTTC
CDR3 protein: CASSSRSLGGYEQYF

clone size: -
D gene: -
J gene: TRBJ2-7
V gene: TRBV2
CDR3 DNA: TGTGCCAGCAAGGCCAGGGGCTCTAACGAGCAGTACTTC
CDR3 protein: CASKARGSNEQYF

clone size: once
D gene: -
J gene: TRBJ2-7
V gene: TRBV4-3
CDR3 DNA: TGCGCCAGCGGTTTTACAGGGGAGGCCCGCGAGCAGTACTTC
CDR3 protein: CASGFTGEAREQYF

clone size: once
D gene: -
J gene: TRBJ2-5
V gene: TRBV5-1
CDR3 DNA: TGCGCCAGCAGCTACTCTCAAGAGACCCAGTACTTC
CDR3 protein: CASSYSQETQYF

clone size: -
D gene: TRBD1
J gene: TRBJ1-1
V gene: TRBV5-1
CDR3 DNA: TGCGCCAGCAGCTTGAATCCAGGGGGCTACGCTGAAGCTTTCTTT
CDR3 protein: CASSLNPGGYAEAFF

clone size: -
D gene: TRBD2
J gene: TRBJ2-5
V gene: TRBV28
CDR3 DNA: TGTGCCAGCAGTTCCGGGACTATGGCGGGGGAGACCCAGTACTTC
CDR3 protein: CASSSGTMAGETQYF

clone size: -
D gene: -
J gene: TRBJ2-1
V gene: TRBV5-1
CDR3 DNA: TGCGCCAGCAGCTTGGGGGCGTACTCCTACAATGAGCAGTTCTTC
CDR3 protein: CASSLGAYSYNEQFF

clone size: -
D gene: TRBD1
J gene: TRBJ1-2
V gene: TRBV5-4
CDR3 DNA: TGTGCCAGCAGCTTGCAGGGGGCTAACTATGGCTACACCTTC
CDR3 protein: CASSLQGANYGYTF

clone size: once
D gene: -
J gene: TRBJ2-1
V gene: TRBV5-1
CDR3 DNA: TGCGCCAGCAGCTTGGGAACTCCAATCTACAATGAGCAGTTCTTC
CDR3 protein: CASSLGTPIYNEQFF

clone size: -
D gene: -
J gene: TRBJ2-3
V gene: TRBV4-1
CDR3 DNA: TGCGCCAGCAGCTGGGGGCTGGTCACAGATACGCAGTATTTT
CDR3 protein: CASSWGLVTDTQYF

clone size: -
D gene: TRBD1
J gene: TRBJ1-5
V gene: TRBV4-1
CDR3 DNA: TGCGCCAGCAGCCAAGACGGGTGGACAGGACGGGGTCAGCCCCAGCATTTT
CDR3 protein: CASSQDGWTGRGQPQHF

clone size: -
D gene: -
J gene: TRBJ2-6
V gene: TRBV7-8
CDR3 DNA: TGTGCCAGCAGCTCCGACAGCTCTGGGGCCAACGTCCTGACTTTC
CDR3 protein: CASSSDSSGANVLTF

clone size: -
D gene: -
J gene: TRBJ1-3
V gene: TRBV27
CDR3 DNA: TGTGCCAGCAGCCGAGGGAGGGCTGGAAACACCATATATTTT
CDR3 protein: CASSRGRAGNTIYF

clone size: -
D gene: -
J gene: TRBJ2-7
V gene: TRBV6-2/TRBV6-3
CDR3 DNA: TGTGCCAGCAGTTGGAGGGACTACGAGCAGTACTTC
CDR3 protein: CASSWRDYEQYF

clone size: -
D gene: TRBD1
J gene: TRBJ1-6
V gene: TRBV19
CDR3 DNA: TGTGCCAGTAACAGGGGGTCGTATAATTCACCCCTCCACTTT
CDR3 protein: CASNRGSYNSPLHF

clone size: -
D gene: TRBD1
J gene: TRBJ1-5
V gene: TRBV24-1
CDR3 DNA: TGTGCCACCAGTGATGACAGGGGAAATCAGCCCCAGCATTTT
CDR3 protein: CATSDDRGNQPQHF

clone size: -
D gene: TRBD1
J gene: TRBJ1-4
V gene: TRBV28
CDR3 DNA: TGTGCCAGCAGTTCCCCACACAGGGGTAATGAAAAACTGTTTTTT
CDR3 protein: CASSSPHRGNEKLFF

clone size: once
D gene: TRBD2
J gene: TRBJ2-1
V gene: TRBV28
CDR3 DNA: TGTGCCAGCAGTTTATACGGACTAGCGGGAGTAGATGAGCAGTTCTTC
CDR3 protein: CASSLYGLAGVDEQFF

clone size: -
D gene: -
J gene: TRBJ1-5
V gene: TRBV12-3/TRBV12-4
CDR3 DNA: TGTGCCAGCAGTTTAGCGGCTCAGCCCCAGCATTTT
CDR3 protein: CASSLAAQPQHF

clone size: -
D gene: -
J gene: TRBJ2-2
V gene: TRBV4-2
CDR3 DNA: TGTGCCAGCAGCCGTAGACAACTGGAAGGGGAGCTGTTTTTT
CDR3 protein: CASSRRQLEGELFF

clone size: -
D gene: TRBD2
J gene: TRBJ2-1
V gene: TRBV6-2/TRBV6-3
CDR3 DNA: TGTGCCAGCAGTTACTCCGGGACTAGTGTTAGTGATGAGCAGTTCTTC
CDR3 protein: CASSYSGTSVSDEQFF

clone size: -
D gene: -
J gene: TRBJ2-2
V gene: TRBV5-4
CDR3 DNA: TGTGCCAGCAGACAGAAATACGGGGGAACCGGGGAGCTGTTTTTT
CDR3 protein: CASRQKYGGTGELFF

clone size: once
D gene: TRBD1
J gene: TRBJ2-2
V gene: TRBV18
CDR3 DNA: TGTGCCAGCGGCCGGAGCCAGGGGGCCGCCGGGGAGCTGTTTTTT
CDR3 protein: CASGRSQGAAGELFF

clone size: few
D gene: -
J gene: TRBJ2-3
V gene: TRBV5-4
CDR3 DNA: TGTGCCAGCAGCGGGGGACAGGGGGCAGGACTAGCGGGGTACACAGATACGCAGTATTTT
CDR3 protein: CASSGGQGAGLAGYTDTQYF

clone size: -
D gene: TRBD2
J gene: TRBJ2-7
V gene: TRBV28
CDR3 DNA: TGTGCCAGCAGTTTTGTGGGGGGGAGGGAGCAGTACTTC
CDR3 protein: CASSFVGGREQYF

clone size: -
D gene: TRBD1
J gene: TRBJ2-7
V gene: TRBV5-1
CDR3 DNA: TGCGCCAGCAGCTTGGAGGACAGGGGGCAGCAGTACTTC
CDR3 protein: CASSLEDRGQQYF

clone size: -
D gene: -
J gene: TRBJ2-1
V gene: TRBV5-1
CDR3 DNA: TGCGCCAGCAGCTTGGCGGTCTCCTACAATGAGCAGTTCTTC
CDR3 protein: CASSLAVSYNEQFF

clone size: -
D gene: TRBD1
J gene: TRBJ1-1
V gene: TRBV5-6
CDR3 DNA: TGTGCCAGCAGGAGGACAGGATCTGAAGCTTTCTTT
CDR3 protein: CASRRTGSEAFF

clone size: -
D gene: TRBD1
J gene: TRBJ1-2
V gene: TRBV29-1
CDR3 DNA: TGCAGCGTTGGTCTACAGGGGGGAGTCTATGGCTACACCTTC
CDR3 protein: CSVGLQGGVYGYTF

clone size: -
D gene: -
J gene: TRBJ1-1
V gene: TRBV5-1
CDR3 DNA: TGCGCCAGCAGTCAGTCAGGGAATATGAACACTGAAGCTTTCTTT
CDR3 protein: CASSQSGNMNTEAFF

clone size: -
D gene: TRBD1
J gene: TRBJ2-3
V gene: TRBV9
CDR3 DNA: TGTGCCAGCAGCGGGGGGACAGGGGGGGGAGATACGCAGTATTTT
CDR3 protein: CASSGGTGGGDTQYF

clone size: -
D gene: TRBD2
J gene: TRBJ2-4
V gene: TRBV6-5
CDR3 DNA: TGTGCCAGCAGCCAGAGTCGGGGGGGAAAAAACATTCAGTACTTC
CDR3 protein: CASSQSRGGKNIQYF

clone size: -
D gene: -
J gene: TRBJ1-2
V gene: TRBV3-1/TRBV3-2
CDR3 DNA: TGTGCCAGCAGCCACCTCAGGCCGGGGGAATATGGCTACACCTTC
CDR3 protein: CASSHLRPGEYGYTF

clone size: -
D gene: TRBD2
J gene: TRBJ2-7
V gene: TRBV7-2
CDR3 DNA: TGTGCCAGCAGCTTAACTAGCGGGGGGTACGAGCAGTACTTC
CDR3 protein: CASSLTSGGYEQYF

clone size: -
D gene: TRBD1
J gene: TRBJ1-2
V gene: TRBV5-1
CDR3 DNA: TGCGCCAGCAGCTTGGGTGACAGGGTCCACGATGGCTACACCTTC
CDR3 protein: CASSLGDRVHDGYTF

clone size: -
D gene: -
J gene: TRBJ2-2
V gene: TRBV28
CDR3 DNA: TGTGCCAGCAGTTCCTCGACTAGAACTGGAGGGGCCGGGGAGCTGTTTTTT
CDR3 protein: CASSSSTRTGGAGELFF

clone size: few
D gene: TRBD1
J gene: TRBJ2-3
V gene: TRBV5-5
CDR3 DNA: TGTGCCAGCAGCCCGCGGACAGGGTCGGATACGCAGTATTTT
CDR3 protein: CASSPRTGSDTQYF

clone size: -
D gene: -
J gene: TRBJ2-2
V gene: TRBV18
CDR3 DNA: TGTGCCAGCTCACCTTCCTCAGGGAAGACCGGGGAGCTGTTTTTT
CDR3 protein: CASSPSSGKTGELFF

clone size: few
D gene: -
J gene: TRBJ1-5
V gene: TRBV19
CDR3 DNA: TGTGCCAGTAGTATCCGTTCTTCTAGCAATCAGCCCCAGCATTTT
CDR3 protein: CASSIRSSSNQPQHF

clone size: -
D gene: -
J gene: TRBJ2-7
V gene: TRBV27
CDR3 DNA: TGTGCCAGCAGTTCCCCCTCCAGCTCCTACGAGCAGTACTTC
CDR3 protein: CASSSPSSSYEQYF

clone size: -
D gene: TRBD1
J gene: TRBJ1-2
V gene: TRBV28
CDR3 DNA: TGTGCCAGCAGTTTCATAGCAGGGGGCGCGAACTATGGCTACACCTTC
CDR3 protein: CASSFIAGGANYGYTF

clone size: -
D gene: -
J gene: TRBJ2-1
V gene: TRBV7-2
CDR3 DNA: TGTGCCAGCGGGCACCCCTACAATGAGCAGTTCTTC
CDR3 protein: CASGHPYNEQFF

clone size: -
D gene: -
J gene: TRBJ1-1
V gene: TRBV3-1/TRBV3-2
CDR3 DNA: TGTGCCAGCAGCCAAGTGTCAGGAACTGAAGCTTTCTTT
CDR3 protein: CASSQVSGTEAFF

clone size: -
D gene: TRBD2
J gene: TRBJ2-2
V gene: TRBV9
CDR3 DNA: TGTGCCAGCAGCAAAACTAGCGGCCCCACCGGGGAGCTGTTTTTT
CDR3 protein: CASSKTSGPTGELFF

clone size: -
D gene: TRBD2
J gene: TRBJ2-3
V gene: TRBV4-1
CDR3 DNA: TGCGCCAGCAGCCAAAGGGGCAGCGGGGGCACAGATACGCAGTATTTT
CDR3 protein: CASSQRGSGGTDTQYF

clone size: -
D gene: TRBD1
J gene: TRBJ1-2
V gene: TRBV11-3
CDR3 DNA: TGTGCCAGCAGCTCGAGGGCAGGGGGCTATGGCTACACCTTC
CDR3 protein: CASSSRAGGYGYTF

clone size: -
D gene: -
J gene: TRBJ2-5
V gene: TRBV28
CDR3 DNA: TGTGCCAGCAGTTTATTGGGGGCTGGGGAGACCCAGTACTTC
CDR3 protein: CASSLLGAGETQYF

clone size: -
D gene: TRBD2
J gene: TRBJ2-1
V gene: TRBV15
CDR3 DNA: TGTGCCACCAGTAGCGGGGGGAGCTCCTACAATGAGCAGTTCTTC
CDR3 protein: CATSSGGSSYNEQFF

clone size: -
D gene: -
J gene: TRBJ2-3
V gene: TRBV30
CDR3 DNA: TGTGCCTGGACGGGGGTTGGGGGGACAGATACGCAGTATTTT
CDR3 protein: CAWTGVGGTDTQYF

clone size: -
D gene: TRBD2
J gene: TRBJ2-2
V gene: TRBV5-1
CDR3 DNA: TGCGCCAGCAGCACTAGCGGGAGCACCGGGGAGCTGTTTTTT
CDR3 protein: CASSTSGSTGELFF

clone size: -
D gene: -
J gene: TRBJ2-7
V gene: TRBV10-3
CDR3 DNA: TGTGCCATCAGTGAGTCTTCCAACTCCTACGAGCAGTACTTC
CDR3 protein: CAISESSNSYEQYF

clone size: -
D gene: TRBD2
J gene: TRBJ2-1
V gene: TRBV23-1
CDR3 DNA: TGCGCCAGCAGTCAATGGCGGGGGTTATACAATGAGCAGTTCTTC
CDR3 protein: CASSQWRGLYNEQFF